A single sample gave rise to the 16 T cell receptor beta chains below, sequenced in a study of cytomegalovirus exposure and HLA in healthy donors. The study ran its PCR with 60 Vbeta and 13 Jbeta primers. TCRdb's table, derived via immunoSEQ multiplex PCR, lists solely in-frame clones and lacks some. The sample shows approximately 88,000 clones, about 78% of them seen only once. Sequenced sample: PBMCs. Receptors originate from a man between 18 and 35 years old in good health and CMV-seropositive.

The V and J genes are TRBV11-1 and TRBJ2-1; 12 bases are a match to TRBD2. This CDR3 spans 17 amino acids. Germline V gene sequence: CDR1 SGHAT, CDR2 FQDESV (reference sequence). V gave up 4 bases and J gave up 8 bases; unmatched junction bases: 12. CDR3 nucleotide sequence: TGTGCCAGCAGCTCAAGACTAGCGGGAGTTCAGGGAGATGAGCAGTTCTTC. Its translation is CASSSRLAGVQGDEQFF.

V and J are TRBV29-1 and TRBJ1-2, with D perhaps matching TRBD1 (5 bases). This CDR3 spans 15 amino acids. CDR1 SQVTM and CDR2 ANQGSEA come from the germline V gene. V dropped 3 bases and J dropped 2 bases, with 16 bases sitting between them. The chain's CDR3 is CSVDGPRAPNYGYTF. The CDR3 DNA reads as TGCAGCGTTGATGGCCCCAGGGCCCCAAACTATGGCTACACCTTC.

The CDR3 DNA reads TGTGCCAGCAGGCCAGGGGTAGGGGCCAACGTCCTGACTTTC. Residues: CASRPGVGANVLTF. The chain carries TRBV27 and TRBJ2-6; D possibly corresponds to TRBD1 (6 bases). Germline CDR1 MNHEY, CDR2 SMNVEV (reference sequence). V dropped 6 bases and J dropped 4 bases, with 10 bases sitting between them. CDR3 length: 14 residues.

The chain uses TRBV5-6 and TRBJ2-5; 8 bases map to TRBD2. From germline, CDR1 is SGHDT and CDR2 YYEEEE. The CDR3 loop spans 12 amino acids. The trim removed 6 bases at V and 7 bases at J, leaving 5 bases unmatched. In nucleotides, the CDR3 is TGTGCCAGCACCGGGAGGGGAGGGACCCAGTACTTC. Protein product: CASTGRGGTQYF.

This clone appeared once. The V call is TRBV14, the J call TRBJ2-6; D gene uncertain. The CDR3 extends over 15 amino acids. Trimming stripped 0 bases from V and 4 bases from J, with 7 bases between. Germline lookup yields CDR1 SGHDN and CDR2 FVKESK. The CDR3 is CASSQDWLGANVLTF. CDR3 bases: TGTGCCAGCAGCCAAGATTGGCTGGGGGCCAACGTCCTGACTTTC.

The table lists this clone with a count of one. This chain uses TRBV29-1 with TRBJ2-7, with D unresolved. The CDR3 sequence is 12 residues long. The V gene lost 4 bases and the J gene lost 2 bases, with 9 bases spanning the gap. Germline CDR1 is SQVTM and CDR2 is ANQGSEA. The CDR3 reads CSVVGRTYEQYF. The CDR3 DNA is TGCAGCGTTGTTGGCCGAACCTACGAGCAGTACTTC.

The rearrangement joins TRBV2 to TRBJ2-5, with no clear D. Germline CDR1 SNHLY, CDR2 FYNNEI. The V and J ends lost 6 bases and 3 bases respectively, with 5 bases between them. This CDR3 region has 11 residues. The CDR3 DNA reads TGTGCCAGCAGCCTTAAAGAGACCCAGTACTTC. It yields the protein CASSLKETQYF.

The rearrangement joins TRBV29-1 to TRBJ2-2, with D unclear. The V end was cut by 6 bases, the J end by 3 bases, with 5 bases between. Germline V lookup: CDR1 SQVTM, CDR2 ANQGSEA. There are 11 residues in the CDR3. The CDR3 here is CSVPDTGELFF. Written as DNA, the CDR3 is TGCAGCGTCCCGGACACCGGGGAGCTGTTTTTT.

This clone was seen a handful of times. V usage is TRBV2 and J usage is TRBJ1-5, with 7 bases that match TRBD1. Germline V gives CDR1 SNHLY, CDR2 FYNNEI. The CDR3 spans 16 residues. The ends lost 6 bases at V and 2 bases at J; junction bases unmatched: 10. The CDR3 sequence: CASRRTGEGGNQPQHF. In nucleotides, the CDR3 is TGTGCCAGCAGACGAACAGGGGAAGGGGGCAATCAGCCCCAGCATTTT.

This chain connects TRBV14 to TRBJ2-1; D perhaps matches TRBD1 (5 bases). The CDR3 has 13 amino acids. Trimming left V 0 bases short and J 7 bases short, with 7 bases between. Germline loops: CDR1 SGHDN, CDR2 FVKESK. The chain's CDR3 is CASSQDRGNEQFF. CDR3 nucleotide sequence: TGTGCCAGCAGCCAAGATAGGGGTAATGAGCAGTTCTTC.

This clone was recorded a few times. The rearrangement uses TRBV2 and TRBJ2-3; 7 positions match TRBD1. This CDR3 is built from 14 residues. CDR1 SNHLY and CDR2 FYNNEI come from the germline V gene. J was trimmed by 1 base and V by 6 bases; bases with no gene match: 4. The CDR3 here is CASSVTGGTDTQYF. The CDR3 DNA is TGTGCCAGCAGCGTTACAGGGGGCACAGATACGCAGTATTTT.

The rearrangement joins TRBV4-1 to TRBJ2-7, with 9 bases lining up with TRBD1. Germline V lookup: CDR1 MGHRA, CDR2 YSYEKL. The CDR3 runs to 15 residues. J lost 2 bases, V lost 2 bases, and 4 bases had no gene match. In DNA form, the CDR3 reads TGCGCCAGCAGCCAACGGGACAGGGTCCCCTACGAGCAGTACTTC. Translated: CASSQRDRVPYEQYF.

The genes are TRBV5-1 and TRBJ1-2; tentative D call: TRBD1 (6 bases). Trimming pared 0 bases from V and 5 bases from J, leaving 17 bases between. Germline V CDR1 and CDR2: SGHRS, YFSETQ. The CDR3 sequence is 16 residues long. CDR3 nucleotides: TGCGCCAGCAGCTTGGATGGGGGCGGGGGAGCTTATGGCTACACCTTC. This codes for CASSLDGGGGAYGYTF. Drawing the rest from reference TRBV5-1 and TRBJ1-2, the complete variable domain is KAGVTQTPRYLIKTRGQQVTLSCSPISGHRSVSWYQQTPGQGLQFLFEYFSETQRNKGNFPGRFSGRQFSNSRSEMNVSTLELGDSALYLCASSLDGGGGAYGYTFGSGTRLTVV.

The chain combines TRBV4-1 with TRBJ2-3; D is uncertain. V gave up 1 base and J gave up 2 bases, with 13 bases separating them. This CDR3 region has 16 residues. The germline CDR1 and CDR2 sequences are MGHRA and YSYEKL. The CDR3 reads CASSQAPAVPTDTQYF. In nucleotides, the CDR3 is TGCGCCAGCAGCCAAGCCCCCGCGGTCCCCACAGATACGCAGTATTTT.

V is TRBV4-1 and J is TRBJ1-5, with 8 bases aligning to TRBD1. Germline V gene lookup returns CDR1 MGHRA and CDR2 YSYEKL. This CDR3 spans 18 amino acids. V shed 0 bases and J 0 bases; nucleotides not matched to a gene: 7. The CDR3, as DNA: TGCGCCAGCAGCCAAGACCGAGGACAGGGTGCTAGCAATCAGCCCCAGCATTTT. This encodes CASSQDRGQGASNQPQHF.

The J gene is TRBJ2-1, the V gene TRBV9, with a tentative D call TRBD2 (6 bases). The CDR3 is 13 residues long. V lost 4 bases and J lost 7, with 12 bases in between. From germline, CDR1 is SGDLS and CDR2 YYNGEE. The CDR3 sequence: CASSSPAGNEQFF. The CDR3, as DNA: TGTGCCAGCAGCTCACCGGCGGGGAATGAGCAGTTCTTC.